This TCR beta chain appears in the sequencing data of a study of cytomegalovirus exposure and HLA in healthy donors. Primers: 60 Vbeta forward and 13 Jbeta reverse. This table comes from immunoSEQ multiplex PCR, and its TCRdb copy is limited to in-frame clones, with some not included. The sample records 150,000 to 200,000 clones, more than 65% being singletons. Germline V CDR1 and CDR2: MNHEY, SVGAGI. This CDR3 contains 16 residues. Trimming took 2 bases from V and 3 from J; bases not matched to a gene: 7. The chain couples TRBV6-5 to TRBJ2-3; TRBD1 matches at 8 bases. This TCR derives from a female donor in good health and CMV-seronegative. The sample consisted of PBMCs. The CDR3: CASSYLQQGVTDTQYF. CDR3 in DNA: TGTGCCAGCAGTTACCTCCAACAGGGGGTAACAGATACGCAGTATTTT.